Each of the 3 T cell receptor beta chains below was sequenced from the same sample in a study of blood T cell repertoires in COVID-19. Here immunoSEQ multiplex PCR was the method, and the copy in TCRdb shows in-frame clones only, minus some. In the table there are over 100,000 clones, more than 60% of which are singletons. Sequencing input: peripheral blood. These TCRs come from a woman between 65 and 79 years old with acute or convalescent COVID-19.

V gene TRBV19 combines with J gene TRBJ2-3; tentatively, D is TRBD2 (6 bases). This CDR3 is 13 amino acids long. The germline V gene has CDR1 LNHDA and CDR2 SQIVND (reference sequence). V was cut by 9 bases and J by 6 bases, with 16 bases left in between. Here the CDR3 DNA reads TGTGCCAGCAAGGATGGAGGGTGGGATACGCAGTATTTT. Translation: CASKDGGWDTQYF.

Note on this clone: One end of the junction does not line up with germline, which may come from a read error. V is TRBV12-3 or TRBV12-4 and J is TRBJ1-5, with D maybe TRBD1 (5 bases). This CDR3 contains 13 residues. The CDR3 coding sequence is TGTGCCAGCAGCTTAGGGGAGGCTCAGCCCCAGCATTTT. Translated: CASSLGEAQPQHF.

The CDR3, as DNA: TGTGCCAGCAGCCAAACCGGGACTAGCCCCTACGAGCAGTACTTC. Its translation: CASSQTGTSPYEQYF. The rearrangement links TRBV13 to TRBJ2-7, with TRBD2 identical over 9 bases. The CDR3 consists of 15 residues. Per the germline V gene, CDR1 is PRHDT and CDR2 is FYEKMQ (reference sequence). V was pared by 5 bases and J by 2 bases, with 7 bases of the junction left unmatched.